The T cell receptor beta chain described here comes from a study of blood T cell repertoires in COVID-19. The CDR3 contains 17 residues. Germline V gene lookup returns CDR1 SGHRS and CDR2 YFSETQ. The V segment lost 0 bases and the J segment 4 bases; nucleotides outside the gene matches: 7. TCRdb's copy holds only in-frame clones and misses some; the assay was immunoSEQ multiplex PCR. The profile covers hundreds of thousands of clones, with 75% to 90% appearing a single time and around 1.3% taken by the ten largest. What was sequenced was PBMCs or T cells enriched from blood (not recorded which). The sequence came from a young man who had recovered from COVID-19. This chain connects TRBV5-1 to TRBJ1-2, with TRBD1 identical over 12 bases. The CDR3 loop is CASSLATRDRGLYGYTF. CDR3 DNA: TGCGCCAGCAGCTTGGCGACCCGGGACAGGGGGCTCTATGGCTACACCTTC. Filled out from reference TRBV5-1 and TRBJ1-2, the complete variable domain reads KAGVTQTPRYLIKTRGQQVTLSCSPISGHRSVSWYQQTPGQGLQFLFEYFSETQRNKGNFPGRFSGRQFSNSRSEMNVSTLELGDSALYLCASSLATRDRGLYGYTFGSGTRLTVV.